This TCR beta chain was recovered during a study of T cell repertoires in cytomegalovirus infection. Study overall: CMV infection and matching HLA type were both indicated by public TCR beta signatures. Findings of the study overall: Cumulative frequency (of public TCR beta family members) identified carriers of CMV plus the relevant HLA. In two of eight donors, the top clonotype was HLA-C-restricted CMV-specific.

Regarding this clonotype: Its antigen is currently unknown.

The junction had 5 bases not matched to a gene; V was cut back by 5 bases and J by 2 bases. From germline, CDR1 is MGHRA and CDR2 YSYEKL. This CDR3 spans 14 amino acids. TCRdb ran MiXCR on the reads and lists one entry per CDR3 protein. The data hold fewer than 700,000 distinct CDR3 sequences, with 20% to 30% observed a single time. Sequencing was performed on CD8+ T cells from PBMCs. The chain is built from TRBV4-1 and TRBJ2-5, with 7 nucleotides matching TRBD1. This clonotype originated in a human donor in good health (CMV status not recorded). Some clones in this sample may be carry-over from other donors' samples. The CDR3 is CASSSRDRQETQYF. Here the CDR3 DNA reads TGCGCCAGCAGCTCCCGGGACAGACAAGAGACCCAGTACTTC.